A single sample is the source of the 23 T cell receptor beta chains below, sequenced in a study of tissue T cells after allogeneic stem cell transplantation. The method was immunoSEQ multiplex PCR; TCRdb's version includes in-frame clones alone and lacks a portion of them. Among 10,000 or so clones listed, approximately 59% were seen once. The sequencing used tissue from the ileum, collected at autopsy. These receptors originate from a woman between 18 and 55 years old with breast cancer.

There are a few counts of this clone. The chain recombines TRBV7-9 with TRBJ2-5; weak D call: TRBD2 (6 bases). This CDR3 region has 15 residues. CDR1 and CDR2 (germline): SEHNR, FQNEAQ (reference sequence). The V and J ends lost 8 bases and 4 bases respectively, with 20 bases between them. The CDR3 DNA follows: TGTGCCAGCTTAGAAGAAGCGGGTGAAGGAGAGACCCAGTACTTC. Protein sequence: CASLEEAGEGETQYF.

This clone was detected once. This chain connects TRBV29-1 to TRBJ1-2, with 7 bases lining up with TRBD1. Germline V gene data show CDR1 as SQVTM and CDR2 as ANQGSEA. V trimming: 7 bases; J trimming: 3 bases; junction bases outside the gene matches: 2. The CDR3 covers 11 residues. The CDR3 region is CSAGQDYGYTF. The CDR3 coding sequence is TGCAGCGCAGGACAGGACTATGGCTACACCTTC.

Only a few counts were recorded for this clone. The genes are TRBV7-2 and TRBJ2-7; D call uncertain. Germline loops: CDR1 SGHTA, CDR2 FQGNSA. The CDR3 has 11 residues. V lost 4 bases, J lost 3 bases, and 4 bases lay in between. CDR3 loop: CASSSYYEQYF. The CDR3 nucleotides read TGTGCCAGCAGCTCCTACTACGAGCAGTACTTC.

This clone was detected only once. V usage is TRBV27 and J usage is TRBJ2-7; possible D gene TRBD1, 7 bases. With 6 bases removed from V and 5 bases from J, the gap between germline ends came to 26 bases. This CDR3 is 17 amino acids long. Germline CDR1 reads MNHEY; CDR2 reads SMNVEV (reference sequence). CDR3 coding DNA: TGTGCCAGCAGCCCCGGACAGGAGGGGGTTAGCCCGAACGAGCAGTACTTC. As protein: CASSPGQEGVSPNEQYF.

The chain recombines TRBV29-1 with TRBJ2-1; D is possibly TRBD1 (5 bases). Germline V gives CDR1 SQVTM, CDR2 ANQGSEA. The CDR3 is made up of 13 amino acids. V gave up 6 bases and J gave up 3 bases, with 12 bases separating them. The CDR3 protein is CSVIRRVYNEQFF. CDR3 bases: TGCAGCGTCATTCGCAGGGTCTACAATGAGCAGTTCTTC.

This rearrangement joins TRBV5-1 to TRBJ2-7; the match to TRBD1 covers 8 bases. Germline trimming cut 7 bases from V and 5 bases from J; bases unmatched to any gene: 17. Per germline, CDR1 SGHRS and CDR2 YFSETQ. This CDR3 comprises 16 residues. The CDR3 DNA reads as TGCGCCAGCTTCCCCGAGGCCAGGGGGCTGCCTGACGAGCAGTACTTC. Its translation: CASFPEARGLPDEQYF.

The V gene is TRBV6-2 or TRBV6-3, the J gene TRBJ2-7; TRBD2 is a possible D gene (6 bases). The length of the CDR3 is 16 residues. CDR1 is MNHEY, CDR2 SVGEGT, per germline. V lost 5 bases to trimming and J lost 5 bases, with 22 bases between them. This chain's CDR3 is CASSNNHGGRIDEQYF. The DNA of the CDR3 is TGTGCCAGCAGTAATAACCACGGGGGACGGATTGACGAGCAGTACTTC.

V gene TRBV6-6 combines with J gene TRBJ2-5; 13 nucleotides match TRBD2. V trimming: 7 bases; J trimming: 2 bases; junction bases outside the gene matches: 4. Germline CDR1 reads MNHNY; CDR2 reads SVGAGI (reference sequence). The CDR3 is 15 residues long. CDR3 bases: TGTGCCAGCACCCCGACTAGCGGGGGGCAAGAGACCCAGTACTTC. Its translation is CASTPTSGGQETQYF.

This chain joins TRBV23-1 and TRBJ1-1; no reliable D call. TRBV23-1 is given ORF status, its function remaining uncertain. The ends were cut back, 8 bases at V and 0 bases at J, with 7 bases in the middle. The CDR3 extends over 12 amino acids. Written as DNA, the CDR3 is TGCGCCAGCGCCGGCCTGAACACTGAAGCTTTCTTT. It yields the protein CASAGLNTEAFF.

In the case of this clone: This sample also contains other DNA sequences that code for the same CDR3. V gene TRBV11-2 combines with J gene TRBJ2-1, with 12 bases aligning to TRBD2. Germline V gene lookup returns CDR1 SGHAT and CDR2 FQNNGV. The CDR3 has 15 amino acids. Trimming cost V 4 bases and J 4 bases; bases outside gene matches: 2. The CDR3 loop is CASSSGLAGYNEQFF. The CDR3 bases are TGTGCCAGCAGCTCGGGACTAGCGGGTTACAATGAGCAGTTCTTC.

The V gene is TRBV6-5, the J gene TRBJ1-3, with 9 bases lining up with TRBD1. With 6 bases clipped from V and 4 bases from J, the junction kept 4 bases outside the gene matches. This CDR3 has 14 residues. Looked up from germline, CDR1 is MNHEY and CDR2 is SVGAGI. DNA for the CDR3: TGTGCCAGCAGCCACAGGGGGCTCGGAAACACCATATATTTT. Translation gives CASSHRGLGNTIYF.

This chain links TRBV5-4 with TRBJ1-3, with D perhaps TRBD1 (5 bases). The V gene lost 2 bases and the J gene lost 0 bases, with 12 bases spanning the gap. Germline V gene lookup returns CDR1 SGHNT and CDR2 YYREEE (reference sequence). This CDR3 comprises 16 residues. CDR3 bases: TGTGCCAGCAGCTTAGACAGCTCCTCCTCTGGAAACACCATATATTTT. It codes for CASSLDSSSSGNTIYF. Full variable domain (remainder filled in from reference TRBV5-4 and TRBJ1-3): ETGVTQSPTHLIKTRGQQVTLRCSSQSGHNTVSWYQQALGQGPQFIFQYYREEENGRGNFPPRFSGLQFPNYSSELNVNALELDDSALYLCASSLDSSSSGNTIYFGEGSWLTVV.

This clone came up a few times. The V and J genes are TRBV27 and TRBJ1-1; D uncertain. The germline gives CDR1 MNHEY, CDR2 SMNVEV (reference sequence). Trimming took off 0 bases at V and 3 bases at J, with 8 bases between the two ends. The CDR3 is 14 amino acids. The CDR3 DNA follows: TGTGCCAGCAGTTTATCGAGGGCCCACACTGAAGCTTTCTTT. Protein product: CASSLSRAHTEAFF.

In DNA, the CDR3 is TGTGCCAGTAGTAGGAGGGAGGGCTACAATGAGCAGTTCTTC. Amino acid sequence: CASSRREGYNEQFF. The chain employs TRBV19 and TRBJ2-1; 7 bases match TRBD2. The CDR3 extends over 14 amino acids. Per germline, CDR1 LNHDA and CDR2 SQIVND (reference sequence). Trimming removed 4 bases from V and 3 bases from J; junction bases left unmatched: 3.

This clone showed up just a few times. The V and J genes are TRBV19 and TRBJ1-5, with 7 nucleotides matching TRBD1. The CDR3 spans 15 residues. J gave up 4 bases and V 7 bases, and 10 bases lay outside the gene matches. Per germline, CDR1 LNHDA and CDR2 SQIVND (reference sequence). CDR3 in amino acids: CASTTTGMGNQPQHF. The CDR3 DNA is TGTGCCAGTACCACGACAGGGATGGGGAATCAGCCCCAGCATTTT.

This chain uses TRBV5-1 with TRBJ2-3; D unresolved. The V gene's germline CDR1 is SGHRS and CDR2 YFSETQ. Trimming stripped 7 bases from V and 1 base from J, with 13 bases between. The CDR3 is made up of 14 amino acids. The CDR3, as DNA: TGCGCCAGCGGAAGCTCGCCCGGCACAGATACGCAGTATTTT. It encodes CASGSSPGTDTQYF.

This clone is classed as large. V usage is TRBV5-4 and J usage is TRBJ1-2; D uncertain. Germline assignment: CDR1 SGHNT and CDR2 YYREEE (reference sequence). V was trimmed by 2 bases and J by 8 bases, leaving 13 bases between them. This CDR3 is 13 amino acids long. The CDR3 sequence: CASSLGEERGYTF. The CDR3, as DNA: TGTGCCAGCAGCTTAGGAGAGGAGCGAGGCTACACCTTC.

In its sample, this clone is large. This chain joins TRBV14 and TRBJ1-6, with D uncertain. This CDR3 has 13 residues. CDR1 is SGHDN and CDR2 is FVKESK in the germline V gene. V was clipped by 0 bases and J by 6 bases, with 3 bases between them. The CDR3 DNA is TGTGCCAGCAGCCAAGACCCTAATTCACCCCTCCACTTT. Protein: CASSQDPNSPLHF.

DNA for the CDR3: TGTGCCAGAAGCTTGAACAGGGAAACGGAGGGGAATGAGCAGTTCTTC. This gives the protein CARSLNRETEGNEQFF. The V call is TRBV5-3, the J call TRBJ2-1, with D possibly being TRBD1 or TRBD2 (6 bases each). TRBV5-3 is an ORF, and what it does is uncertain. Trimming left V 1 base short and J 7 bases short, with 18 bases between. The CDR3 spans 16 residues.

The chain recombines TRBV13 with TRBJ2-3; 8 nucleotides align to TRBD1. CDR3 size: 15 residues. Germline V CDR1 and CDR2: PRHDT, FYEKMQ (reference sequence). The V and J ends lost 5 bases and 0 bases, in that order; junction bases with no gene match: 4. CDR3: CASSPWTGSTDTQYF. The CDR3 DNA reads TGTGCCAGCAGCCCCTGGACAGGGAGCACAGATACGCAGTATTTT.

The chain joins TRBV18 to TRBJ1-2, with no clear D. CDR3 length: 14 amino acids. The germline V gene has CDR1 KGHSH and CDR2 LQKENI. Trimming pared 1 base from V and 4 bases from J, leaving 10 bases between. CDR3 loop: CASSPLTNSYGYTF. DNA of the CDR3: TGTGCCAGCTCACCACTAACCAATTCCTATGGCTACACCTTC.

This clone rates as large (0.1 to 1%). The V and J genes are TRBV5-6 and TRBJ1-1, with D tentatively TRBD1 (6 bases). V dropped 2 bases and J dropped 0 bases, with 14 bases sitting between them. From germline, CDR1 is SGHDT and CDR2 YYEEEE. This CDR3 spans 16 amino acids. CDR3 nucleotides: TGTGCCAGCAGCTTTAGGTCAGGGGCCATGAACACTGAAGCTTTCTTT. It encodes CASSFRSGAMNTEAFF.

In this sample, this clone turned up a few times. The V gene is TRBV21-1, the J gene TRBJ2-7; the table's D call, TRBD2, has no DNA check behind it. TRBV21-1 is a listed pseudogene. The CDR3 loop spans 13 amino acids. In DNA form, the CDR3 reads TGTGCCAGCAGCACGCGGGGGCCCTGGGAGCAGTACTTC. It encodes CASSTRGPWEQYF.